The following is a TCR beta chain sequence with its context. Its antigen is still unknown. PCR primers comprised 60 Vbeta and 13 Jbeta primers. The table came from immunoSEQ multiplex PCR; TCRdb's copy has only in-frame clones and leaves some out. The sample shows some 160,000 clones, under 80% of them seen only once. The data are from a study of cytomegalovirus exposure and HLA in healthy donors. Overall study results and limits: Later analysis identified 16,951 TCR beta sequences associated with HLA alleles, using a false discovery rate threshold of 0.05.

This CDR3 has 15 residues. Germline CDR1 reads SEHNR; CDR2 reads FQNEAQ (reference sequence). J is TRBJ2-5 and V is TRBV7-9; D is ambiguous. The J call may be mistaken, given a closer DNA end match to TRBJ2-7. The sequence came from a woman aged 25-40 years in good health and CMV-seronegative. Sequenced sample: PBMCs. This chain's CDR3 is CASSLDYGFTYEQYF. The CDR3 DNA reads TGTGCCAGCAGCTTAGACTACGGGTTTACCTACGAGCAGTACTTC.